This T cell receptor (beta chain) comes out of a study of identical twins. The CDR3 runs 13 residues. The ends were cut back, 6 bases at V and 2 bases at J, with 9 bases in the middle. Points from the study as a whole: The study based its conclusions on cross-sectional statistical analysis and did not follow the same donors.

TCRdb recomputed calls from the 5' RACE reads with MiXCR, one row per CDR3 protein. This table has some 710,000 distinct CDR3 sequences, 5.5% to 6.5% appearing once. This clonotype came up many times. What it binds is not known. The TCR originated in a man aged 18 to 35 in good health. Sequencing input: naive T cells sorted from blood. The rearrangement uses TRBV12-3 or TRBV12-4 and TRBJ2-3; D gene uncertain. CDR3 coding DNA: TGTGCCAGCAGCCGGTTGCACACAGATACGCAGTATTTT. Translation gives CASSRLHTDTQYF.